One and the same sample provided the 20 T cell receptor beta chains below, sequenced in a study of tumor-infiltrating lymphocytes in primary liver carcinoma. Joint extraction of RNA and DNA used roughly 20-33 mg of bulk tissue that was unsorted. TCR beta cDNA was prepared out of 450 to 500 ng total RNA by means of a constant-region primer. Three nested multiplex PCR rounds of slightly modified ARM-PCR generated TCR beta libraries. Rounds one and two of PCR, each of 9 to 11 cycles, were primed with TRBV1-TRBV30 forward primers and a C-beta reverse primer. TCRdb re-called the multiplex PCR reads through MiXCR, storing one row per CDR3 protein. The sample carries around 100,000 distinct CDR3 sequences, more than 65% recorded once. The sample comprised liver tumor tissue from sampling region 5. Subset denoted: tumor region T5, tumor centre. The source of these receptors is an older woman with primary liver carcinoma and hepatitis B virus infection.

This clonotype was counted many times. The V and J genes are TRBV5-1 and TRBJ2-5; 12 bases match TRBD2. CDR3 size: 16 residues. Trimming at V came to 4 bases and at J to 5 bases, leaving 9 bases not matched to a gene. The germline V gene has CDR1 SGHRS and CDR2 YFSETQ. The chain's CDR3 is CASSTIKTSGSETQYF. Here the CDR3 DNA reads TGCGCCAGCAGCACAATTAAGACTAGCGGGAGTGAGACCCAGTACTTC.

Points on this clonotype: Being one base from a much bigger clone, this may be a read error. The CDR3 does not end in the conserved phenylalanine or tryptophan, so this is likely a read error. The V call is TRBV29-1, the J call TRBJ1-1, with TRBD1 matching over 9 bases. Germline CDR1 reads SQVTM; CDR2 reads ANQGSEA. The CDR3 is 14 amino acids. Germline trimming cut 6 bases from V and 4 bases from J; bases unmatched to any gene: 9. The CDR3: CSVLNRGPSTEAFI. Written as DNA, the CDR3 is TGCAGCGTGCTCAACAGGGGGCCGAGCACTGAAGCTTTCATT.

This clonotype was picked up many times. The genes are TRBV6-1 and TRBJ2-4, with 10 bases aligning to TRBD2. Germline-derived CDR1 and CDR2 are MNHNS and SASEGT. This CDR3 spans 16 amino acids. J was trimmed by 3 bases and V by 6 bases; bases with no gene match: 8. The CDR3 loop reads CASRTGTSAGKNIQYF. The CDR3 DNA is TGTGCCAGCAGAACCGGGACTAGCGCGGGCAAAAACATTCAGTACTTC.

A note on this clonotype: A read error is possible here, since a much larger clone lies one base away. The V gene is TRBV7-8, the J gene TRBJ2-1; TRBD2 matches at 12 bases. The CDR3 runs 17 residues. Germline lookup yields CDR1 SGHVS and CDR2 FQNEAQ. CDR3: CASSPNIGLAGRNGQFF. The CDR3 bases are TGTGCCAGCAGCCCTAATATAGGACTAGCGGGAAGGAATGGGCAGTTCTTC.

In its sample, this clonotype was seen many times. V is TRBV5-6 and J is TRBJ2-2; D may be TRBD2 (5 bases). Trimming removed 3 bases from V and 4 bases from J, with 13 bases in between. This CDR3 contains 15 residues. The germline gives CDR1 SGHDT, CDR2 YYEEEE. As DNA, the CDR3 is TGTGCCAGCAGCTCGCGGGCCCGCCTCACCGGGGAGCTGTTTTTT. Translating it yields CASSSRARLTGELFF.

Worth noting for this clonotype: One end of the junction is discordant with germline, which a read error may explain. The rearrangement uses TRBV11-2 and TRBJ2-7; perhaps TRBD2 as D (5 bases). Germline CDR1 and CDR2: SGHAT and FQNNGV. The CDR3 covers 17 residues. The CDR3 sequence: CASSLGAGGSRTYVQYF. The CDR3 region has the DNA TGTGCCAGCAGCTTAGGGGCTGGCGGGTCTAGAACCTACGTGCAGTACTTC.

Comments on this clonotype: Relative to the germline gene, one junction end is altered; a read error may explain this. The chain recombines TRBV11-2 with TRBJ2-1, with D perhaps matching TRBD2 (5 bases). This CDR3 comprises 15 residues. Germline CDR1 is SGHAT and CDR2 is FQNNGV. The CDR3, as DNA: TGTACCAGCAGTTTAGGCACTTACAGCGGAAATGAGCAGTTCTTC. Its translation: CTSSLGTYSGNEQFF.

In the case of this clonotype: One junction end disagrees with the germline gene, perhaps due to a read error. The V gene is TRBV11-2, the J gene TRBJ2-2; the D is unclear. This CDR3 comprises 13 residues. Germline lookup yields CDR1 SGHAT and CDR2 FQNNGV. The CDR3 sequence: CANSLDSTRELFF. DNA of the CDR3: TGTGCCAACAGCTTAGATAGTACTAGGGAGCTGTTTTTT.

In this sample, this clonotype turned up a few times. The junction and the germline gene differ at one end; a read error may be behind it. The chain combines TRBV11-2 with TRBJ2-2, with D possibly being TRBD2 (6 bases). Per germline, CDR1 SGHAT and CDR2 FQNNGV. CDR3 length: 13 amino acids. Here the CDR3 reads CASSLDGTGELFF. CDR3 coding DNA: TGTGCCAGCAGCTTGGATGGGACTGGGGAGTTGTTTTTT.

A word on this clonotype: The CDR3 carries no conserved terminal phenylalanine or tryptophan, so it likely arises from a read error. V and J are TRBV5-1 and TRBJ2-7, with D perhaps TRBD1 (6 bases). The V gene's germline CDR1 is SGHRS and CDR2 YFSETQ. This CDR3 spans 14 amino acids. In DNA form, the CDR3 reads TGTGCCAGCAGCTTGGACAGCCAAGCCTACGAGCAGTACTCC. Its translation is CASSLDSQAYEQYS.

There are a few counts of this clonotype. This sequence may be a read error, since a much larger clone differs from it by one base. V gene TRBV6-6 combines with J gene TRBJ1-1; D gene unclear. In germline, CDR1 is MNHNY, CDR2 SVGAGI (reference sequence). The CDR3 contains 16 residues. For the CDR3, the DNA is TGTACCAGCAGTTACGCGGCACTTGACATGAACACTGAAGCTTTCTTT. Encoded protein: CTSSYAALDMNTEAFF.

This CDR3 reads CASSWGRGFTDTQYF. The DNA for the CDR3 is TGTGCCAGCAGTTGGGGACGGGGTTTCACAGATACGCAGTATTTT. The chain combines TRBV28 with TRBJ2-3; the D call may be TRBD1 or TRBD2 (5 bases each). CDR1 MDHEN and CDR2 SYDVKM come from the germline V gene. V was clipped by 4 bases and J by 2 bases, with 13 bases between them. CDR3 size: 15 residues. Using reference TRBV28 and TRBJ2-3 for the parts outside the CDR3, the full variable domain is DVKVTQSSRYLVKRTGEKVFLECVQDMDHENMFWYRQDPGLGLRLIYFSYDVKMKEKGDIPEGYSVSREKKERFSLILESASTNQTSMYLCASSWGRGFTDTQYFGPGTRLTVL.

Notes on this clonotype: Since the CDR3 does not end with the conserved phenylalanine or tryptophan, this likely comes from a read error. No DNA is shown, since the ends of the CDR3 on it are uncertain; the CDR3 is the one TCRdb lists. The chain combines TRBV25-1 with TRBJ2-3; the tabulated D call, TRBD2, remains unverified against the DNA. Germline V CDR1 and CDR2: MGHDK, SYGVNS. Counting both end residues, the CDR3 totals 14 amino acids. CDR3 sequence: CASSEGGDTDTKYL.

On this clonotype itself: A single base separates this from a much larger clone, so it may be a read error. V gene TRBV12-3 or TRBV12-4 combines with J gene TRBJ1-1; unclear D gene. This CDR3 is built from 13 residues. The CDR3 DNA reads TGTGCCAGCAGTTTATTGGTTGACACTGAAGTTCTCTTT. The encoded protein is CASSLLVDTEVLF.

V usage is TRBV15 and J usage is TRBJ1-5; 7 bases align to TRBD1. Germline V CDR1 and CDR2: LNHNV, YYDKDF (reference sequence). With 4 bases clipped from V and 4 bases from J, the junction kept 4 bases outside the gene matches. The CDR3 consists of 14 residues. The CDR3 sequence is CATSKGALNQPQHF. As DNA, the CDR3 is TGTGCCACCAGCAAGGGGGCCCTGAATCAGCCCCAGCATTTT.

Many counts were recorded for this clonotype. The chain has TRBV28 and TRBJ1-5; D is perhaps TRBD1 (6 bases). Per germline, CDR1 MDHEN and CDR2 SYDVKM. V was trimmed by 3 bases and J by 3 bases, leaving 12 bases between them. The CDR3 covers 15 residues. The CDR3 DNA reads as TGTGCCAGCAGTTTGTCAGGGGCGGTCAATCAGCCCCAGCATTTT. Translated, it gives CASSLSGAVNQPQHF.

This clonotype was found once. V is TRBV6-5 and J is TRBJ2-5; D unclear. The CDR3 has 15 residues. The germline CDR1 and CDR2 sequences are MNHEY and SVGAGI. Deletions cut 4 bases from V and 0 bases from J, with 12 bases between. Here the CDR3 reads CASSCTGHHQETQYF. The CDR3 nucleotides are TGTGCCAGCAGTTGCACGGGTCACCACCAAGAGACCCAGTACTTC.

A remark on this clonotype: No conserved phenylalanine or tryptophan is present at the end of the CDR3, so a read error is the likely explanation. The V call is TRBV2, the J call TRBJ2-2, with D maybe TRBD2 (5 bases). Per the germline V gene, CDR1 is SNHLY and CDR2 is FYNNEI. This CDR3 comprises 15 residues. The CDR3 here is CASTRQAVNTGVLFS. In DNA, the CDR3 is TGTGCCAGCACTAGGCAGGCAGTGAACACCGGGGTGCTGTTTTCT.

About this clonotype itself: A junction boundary mismatches the germline segment, possibly from a read error. This chain connects TRBV6-5 to TRBJ2-1; D possibly corresponds to TRBD1 (6 bases). The CDR3 is made up of 15 amino acids. The germline V gene has CDR1 MNHEY and CDR2 SVGAGI. The CDR3: CTSSPGQPTYDEQFF. The CDR3 nucleotides read TGTACCAGCAGTCCCGGACAGCCGACTTACGATGAGCAGTTCTTC.

In the case of this clonotype: An end of the junction differs from the germline gene, which may be a read error. The J gene is TRBJ2-7, the V gene TRBV28, with D possibly being TRBD2 (6 bases). Per germline, CDR1 MDHEN and CDR2 SYDVKM. This CDR3 is built from 15 residues. CDR3 sequence: CASSLGGNGSYEQYF. The CDR3, as DNA: TGTGCCAGCAGTTTAGGAGGGAACGGTTCCTACGAGCAATACTTC.